This passage covers 30 T cell receptor beta chains from one sample sequenced in a study of T cells after yellow fever vaccination. TCRdb independently ran MiXCR on the 5' RACE reads; one entry per CDR3 protein. The sample carries approximately 550,000 distinct CDR3 sequences, 15% to 20% recorded once. Sequenced material: PBMCs, taken 15 days after the yellow fever booster vaccination. The receptors shown here come from a man aged 25-40 years who received the YFV17D yellow fever vaccine.

This clonotype has a handful of counts. The V and J genes are TRBV4-3 and TRBJ1-2; D possibly corresponds to TRBD1 (5 bases). The V gene lost 1 base and the J gene lost 7 bases, with 13 bases spanning the gap. Germline CDR1 and CDR2: LGHNA and YSLEER. The CDR3 is made up of 14 amino acids. The DNA for the CDR3 is TGCGCCAGCAGCCAAGGGGGCAGGGCAAGTGGCTACACCTTC. It yields the protein CASSQGGRASGYTF.

This chain links TRBV9 with TRBJ2-1, with D perhaps TRBD2 (6 bases). The CDR3 runs to 16 residues. Per germline, CDR1 SGDLS and CDR2 YYNGEE. V was trimmed by 4 bases and J by 6 bases, leaving 20 bases between them. The CDR3 DNA is TGTGCCAGCAGCTCCCCTCCCGGGACTGGGAGCAATGAGCAGTTCTTC. It is translated as CASSSPPGTGSNEQFF.

The chain joins TRBV6-5 to TRBJ2-5; maybe TRBD1 (5 bases). Germline V gene lookup returns CDR1 MNHEY and CDR2 SVGAGI. V was pared by 4 bases and J by 5 bases, with 17 bases between. The CDR3 runs 15 residues. The CDR3 spells CASSLGRASLETQYF. The CDR3 DNA follows: TGTGCCAGCAGTTTGGGCAGGGCGAGTCTGGAGACCCAGTACTTC.

J is TRBJ2-7 and V is TRBV5-1, with 12 nucleotides matching TRBD2. CDR1 is SGHRS, CDR2 YFSETQ, per germline. V shed 6 bases and J 2 bases; nucleotides not matched to a gene: 6. CDR3 length: 15 residues. CDR3 in DNA: TGCGCCAGCAACCCGGGGACTAGCGGGCCCTACGAGCAGTACTTC. It codes for CASNPGTSGPYEQYF.

This clonotype has a handful of counts. The chain uses TRBV20-1 and TRBJ2-2, with a weak D call TRBD2 (5 bases). CDR3 length equals 15 residues. Germline V CDR1 and CDR2: DFQATT, SNEGSKA (reference sequence). The V gene lost 7 bases and the J gene lost 1 base, with 16 bases spanning the gap. DNA of the CDR3: TGCAGTGTTTCCCGGGCGGGTTTGAACACCGGGGAGCTGTTTTTT. As protein: CSVSRAGLNTGELFF.

In this sample, this clonotype turned up a few times. The CDR3 bases are TGCGGTACTAGCGTTCGCAATGAGCAGTTCTTC. It codes for CGTSVRNEQFF. V usage is TRBV20-1 and J usage is TRBJ2-1; 7 bases are a match to TRBD2. CDR1 DFQATT and CDR2 SNEGSKA come from the germline V gene (reference sequence). This CDR3 has 11 residues.

This rearrangement joins TRBV10-3 to TRBJ1-1; possible D gene TRBD1, 5 bases. This CDR3 region has 12 residues. Trimming pared 4 bases from V and 4 bases from J, leaving 7 bases between. Per the germline V gene, CDR1 is ENHRY and CDR2 is SYGVKD. CDR3 sequence reads: CAISAGGTEAFF. CDR3 nucleotide sequence: TGTGCCATCAGTGCGGGGGGCACTGAAGCTTTCTTT.

In its sample, this clonotype was seen a few times. The rearrangement uses TRBV20-1 and TRBJ2-5; the D is unclear. The CDR3 length is 11 residues. Germline V gene data show CDR1 as DFQATT and CDR2 as SNEGSKA (reference sequence). V was pared by 4 bases and J by 4 bases, with 7 bases between. The CDR3 loop reads CSAIERETQYF. CDR3 nucleotides: TGCAGTGCTATAGAGAGAGAGACCCAGTACTTC.

This chain links TRBV15 with TRBJ2-1; D possibly corresponds to TRBD2 (6 bases). CDR1 and CDR2 from the germline V gene are LNHNV and YYDKDF (reference sequence). Between the trimmed V and J ends, which lost 4 bases and 8 bases, there was a span of 24 bases. There are 17 residues in the CDR3. The CDR3 region has the DNA TGTGCCACCAGCACCCCCAGACTAGGTGCTCTCCGGGATGAGCAGTTCTTC. It codes for CATSTPRLGALRDEQFF. Based on the CDR3 plus reference TRBV15 and TRBJ2-1, the full variable domain is DAMVIQNPRYQVTQFGKPVTLSCSQTLNHNVMYWYQQKSSQAPKLLFHYYDKDFNNEADTPDNFQSRRPNTSFCFLDIRSPGLGDTAMYLCATSTPRLGALRDEQFFGPGTRLTVL.

This clonotype has more than one count but fewer than ten. This chain connects TRBV6-2 or TRBV6-3 to TRBJ2-1, with 14 bases aligning to TRBD2. With V trimmed by 0 bases and J by 1 base, 8 bases remained unmatched. There are 20 residues in the CDR3. The germline V gene encodes CDR1 MNHEY and CDR2 SVGEGT. For the CDR3, the DNA is TGTGCCAGCAGTTACTCGAGGGGGACTAGCGGGAGAGTTTCCTACAATGAGCAGTTCTTC. Translation gives CASSYSRGTSGRVSYNEQFF.

This clonotype showed up just a few times. V and J are TRBV4-3 and TRBJ1-1; possible D gene TRBD1, 5 bases. Trimming stripped 1 base from V and 2 bases from J, with 11 bases between. The CDR3 spans 15 residues. Per germline, CDR1 LGHNA and CDR2 YSLEER. CDR3 sequence (DNA): TGCGCCAGCAGCCAAGTTCCACAGGCAAACACTGAAGCTTTCTTT. It encodes CASSQVPQANTEAFF.

The CDR3 spells CSAREGSTSEDEQYF. The CDR3 bases are TGCAGTGCTAGAGAAGGGTCGACTAGCGAAGACGAGCAGTACTTC. The J gene is TRBJ2-7, the V gene TRBV20-1, with 8 bases matching TRBD2. The ends lost 0 bases at V and 5 bases at J; junction bases unmatched: 9. CDR1 is DFQATT, CDR2 SNEGSKA, per germline (reference sequence). This CDR3 spans 15 amino acids.

This clonotype was observed a handful of times. The V call is TRBV11-2, the J call TRBJ2-1; TRBD2 might be the D (6 bases). V was trimmed by 5 bases and J by 4 bases, leaving 24 bases between them. This CDR3 is 18 amino acids long. From germline, CDR1 is SGHAT and CDR2 FQNNGV. The CDR3 DNA sequence: TGTGCCAGCAGCGCAGGGACTTTGCAAGGGTTTCTTTACAATGAGCAGTTCTTC. Translated, it gives CASSAGTLQGFLYNEQFF.

This clonotype was counted between two and nine times. The CDR3 nucleotides are TGTGCCAGCAGCTCAGTAACCTGGACCGGGGAGCTGTTTTTT. Residues: CASSSVTWTGELFF. This chain connects TRBV7-9 to TRBJ2-2; no reliable D call. CDR3 length: 14 residues. Germline lookup yields CDR1 SEHNR and CDR2 FQNEAQ (reference sequence). Trimming cost V 4 bases and J 5 bases, with 11 bases left between them.

This chain joins TRBV4-2 and TRBJ2-1, with 15 bases that match TRBD2. Germline CDR1 and CDR2: LGHNA and YNFKEQ. The CDR3 loop spans 17 amino acids. J lost 8 bases, V lost 4 bases, and 9 bases had no gene match. CDR3 in DNA: TGTGCCAGCAGCCCATTCTGGACTAGCGGGAGGGACGATGAGCAGTTCTTC. It specifies CASSPFWTSGRDDEQFF.

The chain is built from TRBV30 and TRBJ2-7; D possibly corresponds to TRBD2 (7 bases). V lost 8 bases and J 0 bases, leaving 11 bases between the germline ends. Germline V CDR1 and CDR2: GTSNPN, SVGIG (reference sequence). This CDR3 comprises 12 residues. The CDR3 loop is CAGQRGSYEQYF. CDR3 nucleotide sequence: TGTGCCGGACAGCGGGGCTCCTACGAGCAGTACTTC.

This clonotype has a handful of counts. The chain carries TRBV7-2 and TRBJ2-4, with 7 bases lining up with TRBD2. The CDR3 has 13 amino acids. CDR1 is SGHTA and CDR2 is FQGNSA in the germline V gene. The V gene end was trimmed by 5 bases and the J gene end by 8 bases; junction bases not matched to a gene: 6. The DNA for the CDR3 is TGTGCCAGCAGCGTGCGCCGGGGGGACATTCAGTACTTC. It is translated as CASSVRRGDIQYF.

By sample fraction, this clonotype is medium-sized. The chain uses TRBV5-4 and TRBJ1-2, with D perhaps matching TRBD1 (5 bases). The CDR3 contains 15 residues. Germline CDR1 is SGHNT and CDR2 is YYREEE (reference sequence). V was clipped by 0 bases and J by 7 bases, with 16 bases between them. The CDR3 DNA follows: TGTGCCAGCAGCTTGGGGGCAGGGCCGTCCGGTGGCTACACCTTC. Protein: CASSLGAGPSGGYTF.

This clonotype was recorded a few times. This chain links TRBV12-3 or TRBV12-4 with TRBJ2-2; 9 positions match TRBD1. The CDR3 runs to 14 residues. V shed 8 bases and J 4 bases; nucleotides not matched to a gene: 5. CDR3 nucleotide sequence: TGTGCCAGCCTACGGACAGGGGTCACCGGGGAGCTGTTTTTT. It specifies CASLRTGVTGELFF.

The rearrangement links TRBV18 to TRBJ1-2; the D gene is possibly TRBD1 (5 bases). CDR1 KGHSH and CDR2 LQKENI come from the germline V gene. This CDR3 is 15 amino acids long. With 2 bases removed from V and 5 bases from J, the gap between germline ends came to 15 bases. CDR3 region: CASSPDAVGGYGYTF. The CDR3 DNA follows: TGTGCCAGCTCACCAGACGCCGTGGGGGGTTATGGCTACACCTTC.

The rearrangement uses TRBV19 and TRBJ1-5; no clear D. Germline V gene sequence: CDR1 LNHDA, CDR2 SQIVND (reference sequence). V was cut by 2 bases and J by 5 bases, with 7 bases left in between. The CDR3 is made up of 13 amino acids. The CDR3 here is CASSILGDQPQHF. The CDR3 region has the DNA TGTGCCAGTAGTATATTGGGTGATCAGCCCCAGCATTTT.

V usage is TRBV5-1 and J usage is TRBJ1-1, with a weak D call TRBD1 (5 bases). Germline assignment: CDR1 SGHRS and CDR2 YFSETQ. The CDR3 sequence is 15 residues long. The V gene lost 0 bases and the J gene lost 6 bases, with 15 bases spanning the gap. DNA for the CDR3: TGCGCCAGCAGCTTGGACCCAGGGAGAAGGTCTGAAGCTTTCTTT. Encoded protein: CASSLDPGRRSEAFF.

This rearrangement joins TRBV20-1 to TRBJ1-5; D unclear. Trimming shortened V by 2 bases and J by 9 bases, and 8 bases separated the two germline ends. Germline V gene sequence: CDR1 DFQATT, CDR2 SNEGSKA (reference sequence). The CDR3 covers 11 residues. Written as DNA, the CDR3 is TGCAGTGCTAGATCGCGAATGCCCCAGCATTTT. Its protein product is CSARSRMPQHF.

The chain uses TRBV5-1 and TRBJ2-2, with D perhaps assigned TRBD1 or TRBD2 (5 bases each). Trimming removed 1 base from V and 4 bases from J, with 11 bases in between. Germline V gene data show CDR1 as SGHRS and CDR2 as YFSETQ. The length of the CDR3 is 15 residues. CDR3 in amino acids: CASSLTGAGTGELFF. In DNA, the CDR3 is TGCGCCAGCAGCTTGACCGGGGCCGGCACCGGGGAGCTGTTTTTT. The whole variable domain, remainder taken from reference TRBV5-1 and TRBJ2-2, is KAGVTQTPRYLIKTRGQQVTLSCSPISGHRSVSWYQQTPGQGLQFLFEYFSETQRNKGNFPGRFSGRQFSNSRSEMNVSTLELGDSALYLCASSLTGAGTGELFFGEGSRLTVL.

The chain couples TRBV5-1 to TRBJ1-1, with D hard to call. Trimming left V 2 bases short and J 1 base short, with 12 bases between. The CDR3 loop spans 15 amino acids. Germline assignment: CDR1 SGHRS and CDR2 YFSETQ. The CDR3 sequence: CASSFALEANTEAFF. CDR3 in DNA: TGCGCCAGCAGCTTCGCCTTGGAAGCGAACACTGAAGCTTTCTTT.

The V call is TRBV7-9, the J call TRBJ2-1; D unresolved. The CDR3 totals 13 residues. Germline V lookup: CDR1 SEHNR, CDR2 FQNEAQ (reference sequence). Trimming removed 3 bases from V and 5 bases from J, with 8 bases in between. CDR3 nucleotides: TGTGCCAGCAGCTTGACCCTGAACAATGAGCAGTTCTTC. It is translated as CASSLTLNNEQFF.

This clonotype showed up just a few times. The gene calls are TRBV29-1 and TRBJ2-1; TRBD1 agrees at 9 bases. The CDR3 extends over 14 amino acids. Germline CDR1 and CDR2: SQVTM and ANQGSEA. With 4 bases clipped from V and 4 bases from J, the junction kept 5 bases outside the gene matches. The CDR3 DNA reads as TGCAGCGTTGTACAGGGGGCGATGTACAATGAGCAGTTCTTC. This gives the protein CSVVQGAMYNEQFF.

The chain recombines TRBV7-2 with TRBJ2-7, with D perhaps matching TRBD2 (7 bases). Trimming shortened V by 1 base and J by 7 bases, and 26 bases separated the two germline ends. The CDR3 is 18 residues long. CDR1 is SGHTA, CDR2 FQGNSA, per germline. The CDR3 protein is CASSLGLPLGGGPREQYF. CDR3 coding DNA: TGTGCCAGCAGCTTAGGGCTCCCGCTGGGAGGGGGGCCTCGGGAGCAGTACTTC. Full variable domain (outside the CDR3, taken from reference TRBV7-2 and TRBJ2-7): GAGVSQSPSNKVTEKGKDVELRCDPISGHTALYWYRQSLGQGLEFLIYFQGNSAPDKSGLPSDRFSAERTGGSVSTLTIQRTQQEDSAVYLCASSLGLPLGGGPREQYFGPGTRLTVT.

This chain connects TRBV7-9 to TRBJ2-1, with D hard to call. The length of the CDR3 is 17 residues. V dropped 4 bases and J dropped 4 bases, with 20 bases sitting between them. Per germline, CDR1 SEHNR and CDR2 FQNEAQ (reference sequence). The CDR3 DNA reads as TGTGCCAGCAGCTCAACGGGTAGGCAGTACGGGTACAATGAGCAGTTCTTC. Protein: CASSSTGRQYGYNEQFF.

This clonotype was recorded only once. This sequence joins TRBV28 and TRBJ2-7; TRBD1 is a possible D gene (5 bases). V lost 0 bases, J lost 2 bases, and 8 bases lay in between. The CDR3 consists of 14 residues. Germline V gene sequence: CDR1 MDHEN, CDR2 SYDVKM. CDR3 nucleotide sequence: TGTGCCAGCAGTTTATGGGGGCCCACCTACGAGCAGTACTTC. As protein: CASSLWGPTYEQYF.